Listed below are T cell receptor beta chains from one sample, sequenced in a study of cytomegalovirus exposure and HLA in healthy donors. Assay used: immunoSEQ multiplex PCR; TCRdb lists only in-frame clones, some missing. The table records about 170,000 clones, roughly 85% of them present only once. The sample taken for sequencing was PBMCs. The receptors shown here come from a man aged 18 to 29 in good health and CMV-seropositive. CDR3s include the opening cysteine and the closing phenylalanine or tryptophan. A D gene is named only where the DNA matches it firmly. Only some rows state a clone size, as once, few, many or a class for expanded clones.

j_gene	v_gene	d_gene	abundance	CDR3nt	CDR3aa
TRBJ1-1	TRBV4-3	-	-	TGCGCCAGCAGCCAAGACAGGGGCCCGAACACTGAAGCTTTCTTT	CASSQDRGPNTEAFF
TRBJ1-2	TRBV4-3	-	-	TGCGCCAGCAGCCAAGCGTCTACCCTAGCATATTCGTATGGCTACACCTTC	CASSQASTLAYSYGYTF
TRBJ2-1	TRBV2	-	-	TGTGCCAGCAGTGGGAGGGGTACTATTTACAATGAGCAGTTCTTC	CASSGRGTIYNEQFF
TRBJ1-6	TRBV6-5	-	-	TGTGCCAGCAGTTACTCGGTAGAGTATAATTCACCCCTCCACTTT	CASSYSVEYNSPLHF
TRBJ1-3	TRBV4-3	TRBD1	-	TGCGCCAGCAGCCAAGATACAGGGGCCGGAAACACCATATATTTT	CASSQDTGAGNTIYF
TRBJ2-7	TRBV29-1	TRBD1	-	TGCAGCGGACGGACAGGGACCTACGAGCAGTACTTC	CSGRTGTYEQYF
TRBJ2-1	TRBV6-4	TRBD2	-	TGTGCCAGCAGCCCAACGGGCACTAGCGGTTACAATGAGCAGTTCTTC	CASSPTGTSGYNEQFF
TRBJ1-5	TRBV19	TRBD1	-	TGTGCCAGTAGTGTCCCTGGGACAGCAAATCAGCCCCAGCATTTT	CASSVPGTANQPQHF
TRBJ2-3	TRBV29-1	TRBD2	-	TGCAGCGTTGAAGGCTGGGGCGGGGGGGCGACAGATACGCAGTATTTT	CSVEGWGGGATDTQYF
TRBJ2-3	TRBV9	TRBD1	-	TGTGCCAGCACCCTGGACAGGGGACCAGATACGCAGTATTTT	CASTLDRGPDTQYF
TRBJ2-3	TRBV2	-	-	TGTGCCCAAGTGGGCGTGGGGCAAGGTACAGATACGCAGTATTTT	CAQVGVGQGTDTQYF
TRBJ2-2	TRBV5-4	-	-	TGTGCCAGCAAGCCTTTTGACACCGGGGAGCTGTTTTTT	CASKPFDTGELFF
TRBJ2-4	TRBV2	-	-	TGTGCCAGCAGTGTCGTCGACAGCACCCCCAAAAACATTCAGTACTTC	CASSVVDSTPKNIQYF
TRBJ2-1	TRBV11-3	TRBD2	-	TGTGCCAGCAGCCGTCGACTAGCGGGGGCCTACAATGAGCAGTTCTTC	CASSRRLAGAYNEQFF
TRBJ2-3	TRBV7-3	TRBD1	-	TGTGCCAGCAGCTTCGGACAGGGGGGCACAGATACGCAGTATTTT	CASSFGQGGTDTQYF
TRBJ1-1	TRBV7-2	-	-	TGTGCCAGCAGCTTCGGGAACACTGAAGCTTTCTTT	CASSFGNTEAFF
TRBJ1-1	TRBV5-6	TRBD1	-	TGTGCCAGCAGCTTGGGCAGGGGGTACACTGAAGCTTTCTTT	CASSLGRGYTEAFF
TRBJ2-1	TRBV9	TRBD1	-	TGTGCCAGCAGCGTAGAATCCGGGACAGGGGACGGTAATGAGCAGTTCTTC	CASSVESGTGDGNEQFF
TRBJ2-1	TRBV5-6	-	-	TGTGCCAGCAGCTTGCACCTAGGCGGGGAGCAGTTCTTC	CASSLHLGGEQFF
TRBJ2-7	TRBV19	-	-	TGTGCCAGTAGTAGCCGGGACACTTTAGCCTACGAGCAGTACTTC	CASSSRDTLAYEQYF
TRBJ2-3	TRBV25-1	TRBD2	-	TGTGCCAGCAGTGAATGGGGACTAGGGGGGACATTTACGCAGTATTTT	CASSEWGLGGTFTQYF
TRBJ1-6	TRBV18	TRBD1	-	TGTGCCAGCTCATCCTCGGGACAGAATTCACCCCTCCACTTT	CASSSSGQNSPLHF
TRBJ2-2	TRBV7-2	TRBD2	-	TGTGCCAGCAGCTTTTGGCTAGCGGGGGGCACCGGGGAGCTGTTTTTT	CASSFWLAGGTGELFF
TRBJ1-6	TRBV6-5	TRBD1	-	TGTGCCAGCAGTTACTCACCCGGACAGGCGGATTCACCCCTCCACTTT	CASSYSPGQADSPLHF
TRBJ2-1	TRBV7-3	TRBD2	-	TGTGCCAGCAGCTCCCGACTAGCGGGGGGAGTCGATGAGCAGTTCTTC	CASSSRLAGGVDEQFF
TRBJ2-5	TRBV5-4	-	once	TGTGCCAGCAGCTTGGGTTCAGGGCGCGAGACCCAGTACTTC	CASSLGSGRETQYF
TRBJ1-3	TRBV7-6	-	-	TGTGCCAGCAGCCCGATGGACATCAGTTTTGGAAACACCATATATTTT	CASSPMDISFGNTIYF
TRBJ2-6	TRBV7-2	-	-	TGTGCCAGCAGCTTAGGGGTCGGGAGTATCAGTGCTGGGGCCAACGTCCTGACTTTC	CASSLGVGSISAGANVLTF
TRBJ2-1	TRBV29-1	-	-	TGCAGCGTCGGATACGGGGGCTCCTACAATGAGCAGTTCTTC	CSVGYGGSYNEQFF
TRBJ1-1	TRBV2	-	-	TGTTCCCTCCTTACAGGGACGAACACTGAAGCTTTCTTT	CSLLTGTNTEAFF
TRBJ2-7	TRBV5-1	TRBD1	-	TGCGCCAGCAGCTTGGCCGGGACAGGGCCTAAAGAGCAGTACTTC	CASSLAGTGPKEQYF